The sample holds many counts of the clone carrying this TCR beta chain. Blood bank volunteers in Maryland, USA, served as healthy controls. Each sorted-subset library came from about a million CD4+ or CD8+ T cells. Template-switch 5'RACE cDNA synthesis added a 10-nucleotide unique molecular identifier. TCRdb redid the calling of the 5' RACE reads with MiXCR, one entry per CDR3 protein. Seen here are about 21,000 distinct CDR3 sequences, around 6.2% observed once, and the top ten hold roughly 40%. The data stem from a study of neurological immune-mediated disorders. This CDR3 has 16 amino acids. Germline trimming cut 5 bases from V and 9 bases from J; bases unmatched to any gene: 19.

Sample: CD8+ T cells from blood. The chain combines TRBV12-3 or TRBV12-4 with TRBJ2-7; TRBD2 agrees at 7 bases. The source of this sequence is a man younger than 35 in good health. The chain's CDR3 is CASSPYAGVNGVLQYF. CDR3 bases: TGTGCCAGCAGTCCCTACGCGGGGGTTAACGGGGTATTGCAGTACTTC.